This is a list of T cell receptor beta chains from one sample in a study of T cells after yellow fever vaccination. TCRdb reprocessed the 5' RACE reads with MiXCR, giving one entry per CDR3 protein. The sample holds some 69,000 distinct CDR3 sequences, around 5% seen once. This specimen consisted of CD4+ T cells sorted from PBMCs, obtained roughly 14 days after the first yellow fever vaccination. All receptors come from a man aged 18 to 30 who received the YFV17D yellow fever vaccine. CDR3s include the opening cysteine and the closing phenylalanine or tryptophan. Each record gives: clone size, V gene, J gene, D gene, CDR3 protein, CDR3 DNA. D genes are given only for firm matches. Size is omitted from some rows. Given values are once, few, many or a class for expanded clones.

many	TRBV30	TRBJ1-2	NA	CAWRGEGNGYTF	TGTGCCTGGAGGGGGGAGGGAAATGGCTACACCTTC
many	TRBV7-2	TRBJ1-5	NA	CASSLGALQPQHF	TGTGCCAGCAGCTTAGGGGCCCTACAGCCCCAGCATTTT
many	TRBV5-1	TRBJ1-2	NA	CASSPFMRLDGYTF	TGCGCCAGCAGCCCGTTTATGAGACTCGATGGCTACACCTTC
many	TRBV12-3/TRBV12-4	TRBJ1-5	NA	CASSDAYQPQHF	TGTGCCAGCAGCGACGCTTATCAGCCCCAGCATTTT
many	TRBV5-1	TRBJ2-7	NA	CASRAETSILYF	TGCGCCAGCAGGGCGGAGACTTCGATCCTGTACTTC
many	TRBV5-7	TRBJ1-2	NA	CASSFSVPYGYTF	TGTGCCAGCAGCTTTTCCGTCCCCTATGGCTACACCTTC
many	TRBV10-1	TRBJ2-2	NA	CASSELQGGGELFF	TGCGCCAGCAGTGAGTTACAGGGCGGCGGGGAGCTGTTTTTT
NA	TRBV3-1	TRBJ1-1	TRBD1	CACTQLDRVGTEAFF	TGTGCCTGCACCCAACTGGACAGGGTGGGGACTGAAGCTTTCTTT
many	TRBV5-1	TRBJ1-2	TRBD1	CASSLTTGGTNYGYTF	TGCGCCAGCAGCTTGACGACAGGGGGCACGAACTATGGCTACACCTTC
many	TRBV5-1	TRBJ1-4	NA	CASSLGQTSNEKLFF	TGCGCCAGCAGCTTGGGGCAGACAAGCAATGAAAAACTGTTTTTT
many	TRBV7-2	TRBJ1-1	NA	CASSFTAVDTEAFF	TGTGCCAGCAGCTTTACTGCGGTGGACACTGAAGCTTTCTTT
many	TRBV4-3	TRBJ1-4	TRBD1	CASSQVDRGTNEKLFF	TGCGCCAGCAGCCAAGTGGACAGGGGAACTAATGAAAAACTGTTTTTT
many	TRBV5-6	TRBJ2-1	TRBD2	CASTLRGLAGGRYYNEQFF	TGTGCCAGCACCTTAAGAGGACTAGCGGGGGGAAGATACTACAATGAGCAGTTCTTC
many	TRBV5-1	TRBJ1-6	TRBD1	CASSVTGGAGNSPLHF	TGCGCCAGCAGCGTGACAGGGGGCGCGGGTAATTCACCCCTCCACTTT
NA	TRBV20-1	TRBJ1-4	NA	CSARDSGTSEKLFF	TGCAGTGCTAGAGACTCGGGTACGAGTGAAAAACTGTTTTTT
many	TRBV4-3	TRBJ1-4	TRBD1	CASSPQGAGIEKLFF	TGCGCCAGCAGCCCGCAGGGGGCGGGGATTGAAAAACTGTTTTTT
many	TRBV7-9	TRBJ2-1	TRBD1	CASRENYRGHNEQFF	TGTGCCAGCAGGGAGAATTACAGGGGCCACAATGAGCAGTTCTTC
many	TRBV28	TRBJ2-1	TRBD2	CASSLWTSRRFF	TGTGCCAGCAGTTTATGGACTAGCCGTCGGTTCTTC
many	TRBV28	TRBJ1-1	NA	CASSPAGVRANTEAFF	TGTGCCAGCAGCCCGGCGGGGGTTCGGGCTAACACTGAAGCTTTCTTT
many	TRBV6-6	TRBJ1-1	NA	CASNKPSDAEAFF	TGTGCCAGCAACAAACCCTCGGATGCTGAAGCTTTCTTT
many	TRBV2	TRBJ2-3	TRBD1	CASIRQGGKMDTQYF	TGTGCCAGCATTCGACAGGGTGGGAAAATGGATACGCAGTATTTT
NA	TRBV12-5	TRBJ1-1	NA	CASGLVGGAEAFF	TGTGCTAGTGGTTTGGTAGGGGGGGCTGAAGCTTTCTTT
many	TRBV5-1	TRBJ2-5	NA	CASSQDPGLETQYF	TGCGCCAGCAGCCAAGACCCGGGATTGGAGACCCAGTACTTC